Listed here are 24 T cell receptor beta chains from one sample, sequenced in a study of cytomegalovirus exposure and HLA in healthy donors. PCR employed 60 Vbeta and 13 Jbeta primers. Libraries were prepared by immunoSEQ multiplex PCR; TCRdb keeps only in-frame clonotypes and omits some of them. The sample gives roughly 160,000 clones, approximately 78% of which show up once; approximately 8% is in the top ten. Sequenced material: PBMCs. The receptors here all came from a male donor in good health and CMV-seropositive.

This chain uses TRBV16 with TRBJ2-7; possibly TRBD2 for D (6 bases). Germline CDR1 KGHSY, CDR2 FQNENV. This CDR3 has 12 residues. Between the trimmed V and J ends, which lost 0 bases and 6 bases, there was a span of 6 bases. CDR3 residues: CASSQSGGEQYF. The CDR3 nucleotides read TGTGCCAGCAGCCAATCGGGAGGCGAGCAGTACTTC. Combining the CDR3 with reference TRBV16 and TRBJ2-7 gives the whole variable domain GEEVAQTPKHLVRGEGQKAKLYCAPIKGHSYVFWYQQVLKNEFKFLISFQNENVFDETGMPKERFSAKCLPNSPCSLEIQATKLEDSAVYFCASSQSGGEQYFGPGTRLTVT.

V gene TRBV14 combines with J gene TRBJ2-5; TRBD1 might be the D (5 bases). Germline-derived CDR1 and CDR2 are SGHDN and FVKESK. V dropped 4 bases and J dropped 3 bases, with 9 bases sitting between them. This CDR3 has 13 residues. CDR3 coding DNA: TGTGCCAGCAGCCCTTCCAGGGAAGAGACCCAGTACTTC. It yields the protein CASSPSREETQYF.

The chain has TRBV7-9 and TRBJ2-5; tentative D call: TRBD2 (5 bases). Germline V CDR1 and CDR2: SEHNR, FQNEAQ (reference sequence). This CDR3 region has 15 residues. V shed 2 bases and J shed 2 bases, with 12 bases lying between them. CDR3 protein: CASSLIVAPQETQYF. The CDR3 DNA follows: TGTGCCAGCAGCTTAATCGTAGCGCCACAAGAGACCCAGTACTTC.

The chain has TRBV9 and TRBJ2-7, with a tentative D call TRBD1 (5 bases). Trimming left V 0 bases short and J 1 base short, with 14 bases between. The length of the CDR3 is 16 residues. Germline assignment: CDR1 SGDLS and CDR2 YYNGEE. CDR3: CASSVGGQGSSYEQYF. Written as DNA, the CDR3 is TGTGCCAGCAGCGTAGGGGGCCAAGGGTCTTCCTACGAGCAGTACTTC.

The chain uses TRBV11-2 and TRBJ1-1; 9 bases match TRBD1. After removal of 1 base from V and 10 bases from J, the junction contained 7 bases not matched to a gene. The CDR3 sequence is 14 residues long. The V gene's germline CDR1 is SGHAT and CDR2 FQNNGV. For the CDR3, the DNA is TGTGCCAGCAGCTTAGTGGGACAGGGTGGATCAGCTTTCTTT. As protein: CASSLVGQGGSAFF.

This chain uses TRBV28 with TRBJ1-2, with 7 bases lining up with TRBD1. CDR3 length: 14 amino acids. V lost 6 bases, J lost 8 bases, and 12 bases stayed unmatched. Per the germline V gene, CDR1 is MDHEN and CDR2 is SYDVKM. CDR3 coding DNA: TGTGCCAGCAGATCGACAGGGAAAAGCTACGGCTACACCTTC. Translating it yields CASRSTGKSYGYTF.

The chain's CDR3 is CASSPMTSGGGGGEQFF. CDR3 coding DNA: TGCGCCAGCAGCCCGATGACTAGCGGAGGAGGGGGGGGTGAGCAGTTCTTC. The chain couples TRBV5-1 to TRBJ2-1, with 9 bases aligning to TRBD2. The CDR3 loop spans 17 amino acids. Losses at the gene ends were 4 bases for V and 9 bases for J; bases not matched to a gene: 17. CDR1 and CDR2 from the germline V gene are SGHRS and YFSETQ. Using reference TRBV5-1 and TRBJ2-1 for the parts outside the CDR3, the full variable domain is KAGVTQTPRYLIKTRGQQVTLSCSPISGHRSVSWYQQTPGQGLQFLFEYFSETQRNKGNFPGRFSGRQFSNSRSEMNVSTLELGDSALYLCASSPMTSGGGGGEQFFGPGTRLTVL.

V gene TRBV28 combines with J gene TRBJ2-4, with D possibly TRBD2 on 6 matching bases. The germline V and J ends were trimmed by 3 bases and 1 base, with 13 bases remaining between them. Germline values: CDR1 MDHEN, CDR2 SYDVKM. CDR3 length: 16 amino acids. The CDR3 is CASSFAGLIAKNIQYF. In DNA, the CDR3 is TGTGCCAGCAGTTTTGCGGGGCTGATCGCCAAAAACATTCAGTACTTC.

This chain joins TRBV28 and TRBJ1-4; TRBD1 might be the D (6 bases). Between the trimmed V and J ends, which lost 2 bases and 14 bases, there was a span of 21 bases. Germline CDR1 and CDR2: MDHEN and SYDVKM. The CDR3 is made up of 15 amino acids. The CDR3 loop is CASSLLQGRGVQLFF. The CDR3 DNA reads as TGTGCCAGCAGTTTACTACAGGGAAGGGGTGTTCAGCTGTTTTTT. The variable domain in full, completed from reference TRBV28 and TRBJ1-4, reads DVKVTQSSRYLVKRTGEKVFLECVQDMDHENMFWYRQDPGLGLRLIYFSYDVKMKEKGDIPEGYSVSREKKERFSLILESASTNQTSMYLCASSLLQGRGVQLFFGSGTQLSVL.

The chain joins TRBV6-5 to TRBJ1-3; D is unclear. This CDR3 has 11 amino acids. In germline, CDR1 is MNHEY, CDR2 SVGAGI. V dropped 3 bases and J dropped 7 bases, with 4 bases sitting between them. The CDR3 sequence: CASSYQNTIYF. The CDR3 DNA reads TGTGCCAGCAGTTATCAGAACACCATATATTTT.

This rearrangement joins TRBV28 to TRBJ1-4; 7 nucleotides line up with TRBD1. The germline V gene encodes CDR1 MDHEN and CDR2 SYDVKM. The trim removed 8 bases at V and 7 bases at J, leaving 13 bases unmatched. There are 15 residues in the CDR3. CDR3 nucleotides: TGTGCCAGCCGTTCGTACAGGGGATATTTTGAAAAACTGTTTTTT. Protein sequence: CASRSYRGYFEKLFF. The entire variable domain, with the rest obtained from reference TRBV28 and TRBJ1-4, is as follows: DVKVTQSSRYLVKRTGEKVFLECVQDMDHENMFWYRQDPGLGLRLIYFSYDVKMKEKGDIPEGYSVSREKKERFSLILESASTNQTSMYLCASRSYRGYFEKLFFGSGTQLSVL.

The chain links TRBV6-1 to TRBJ1-3, with 7 bases identical to TRBD1. Germline CDR1 is MNHNS and CDR2 is SASEGT. There are 15 residues in the CDR3. V was clipped by 2 bases and J by 4 bases; unmatched bases: 5. The CDR3 nucleotides read TGTGCCAGCAGTGAATACAGGGGATCCGGAAACACCATATATTTT. Its protein product is CASSEYRGSGNTIYF.

The chain has TRBV19 and TRBJ2-7, with 7 bases fitting TRBD1. Germline V gene lookup returns CDR1 LNHDA and CDR2 SQIVND (reference sequence). This CDR3 contains 14 residues. V trimming: 5 bases; J trimming: 3 bases; junction bases outside the gene matches: 7. CDR3 bases: TGTGCCAGTAGTGCCCGACAGGGTGTCTACGAGCAGTACTTC. It is translated as CASSARQGVYEQYF.

The genes are TRBV20-1 and TRBJ2-1; no firm D call. Germline V gene data show CDR1 as DFQATT and CDR2 as SNEGSKA (reference sequence). The CDR3 is 11 amino acids. The ends were cut back, 3 bases at V and 9 bases at J, with 9 bases in the middle. This CDR3 reads CSARRSAEQFF. CDR3 bases: TGCAGTGCTAGGAGGAGTGCTGAGCAGTTCTTC.

The chain links TRBV4-3 to TRBJ2-3; TRBD2 agrees at 8 bases. J gave up 7 bases and V 0 bases, and 3 bases lay outside the gene matches. CDR3 length: 14 residues. Per germline, CDR1 LGHNA and CDR2 YSLEER. Here the CDR3 reads CASSQELAENTQYF. The CDR3 coding sequence is TGCGCCAGCAGCCAAGAACTAGCGGAAAATACGCAGTATTTT.

J is TRBJ1-1 and V is TRBV6-1, with a tentative D call TRBD1 (6 bases). Germline CDR1 MNHNS, CDR2 SASEGT. Trimming took off 5 bases at V and 3 bases at J, with 16 bases between the two ends. The CDR3 runs 15 residues. The CDR3 region is CASSTGPTGHTEAFF. The CDR3 bases are TGTGCCAGCAGTACGGGACCCACAGGGCACACTGAAGCTTTCTTT.

The gene calls are TRBV9 and TRBJ1-3; D perhaps matches TRBD1 (6 bases). Between the trimmed V and J ends, which lost 3 bases and 2 bases, there was a span of 12 bases. The V gene's germline CDR1 is SGDLS and CDR2 YYNGEE. This CDR3 is 15 amino acids long. Written as DNA, the CDR3 is TGTGCCAGCAGCGCCCAGGGGAGCGCTGGAAACACCATATATTTT. It specifies CASSAQGSAGNTIYF.

This rearrangement joins TRBV5-1 to TRBJ1-2; TRBD1 agrees at 8 bases. The CDR3 is made up of 16 amino acids. With V trimmed by 4 bases and J by 0 bases, 8 bases remained unmatched. In germline, CDR1 is SGHRS, CDR2 YFSETQ. CDR3 DNA sequence: TGCGCCAGCAGCCCTACAACAGGGGGTGCTAACTATGGCTACACCTTC. It encodes CASSPTTGGANYGYTF. The full variable domain, completed using reference TRBV5-1 and TRBJ1-2, is KAGVTQTPRYLIKTRGQQVTLSCSPISGHRSVSWYQQTPGQGLQFLFEYFSETQRNKGNFPGRFSGRQFSNSRSEMNVSTLELGDSALYLCASSPTTGGANYGYTFGSGTRLTVV.

This chain links TRBV5-4 with TRBJ1-1; 9 bases line up with TRBD1. The CDR3 is 13 residues long. V was clipped by 4 bases and J by 11 bases; unmatched bases: 9. CDR1 SGHNT and CDR2 YYREEE come from the germline V gene (reference sequence). CDR3 DNA: TGTGCCAGCAGCAACGGACAGGGGTTTTCCGCTTTCTTT. Protein product: CASSNGQGFSAFF. Variable domain in full (rest from reference TRBV5-4 and TRBJ1-1): ETGVTQSPTHLIKTRGQQVTLRCSSQSGHNTVSWYQQALGQGPQFIFQYYREEENGRGNFPPRFSGLQFPNYSSELNVNALELDDSALYLCASSNGQGFSAFFGQGTRLTVV.

This chain uses TRBV27 with TRBJ1-2; 7 bases line up with TRBD1. Germline V gene data show CDR1 as MNHEY and CDR2 as SMNVEV (reference sequence). Trimming took 3 bases from V and 8 from J; bases not matched to a gene: 12. The CDR3 runs to 15 residues. CDR3 loop: CASSLSGQDLGGYTF. Written as DNA, the CDR3 is TGTGCCAGCAGTTTGTCAGGACAGGATTTGGGCGGCTACACCTTC.

In this sample, this clone turned up once. The J gene is TRBJ2-3, the V gene TRBV7-9; D is undetermined. CDR1 and CDR2 (germline): SEHNR, FQNEAQ (reference sequence). The CDR3 contains 12 residues. The germline V and J ends were trimmed by 2 bases and 8 bases, with 8 bases remaining between them. CDR3 sequence: CASSLPVGTQYF. The CDR3 DNA reads TGTGCCAGCAGCTTACCAGTTGGTACGCAGTATTTT.

The gene calls are TRBV9 and TRBJ1-1; 7 bases are shared with TRBD1. Trimming at V came to 4 bases and at J to 0 bases, leaving 9 bases not matched to a gene. This CDR3 comprises 16 residues. Germline-derived CDR1 and CDR2 are SGDLS and YYNGEE. CDR3 nucleotide sequence: TGTGCCAGCAGCCCTCGGGCGGGACAGTTGAACACTGAAGCTTTCTTT. Its translation is CASSPRAGQLNTEAFF.

V is TRBV15 and J is TRBJ1-5; D may be TRBD1 (5 bases). Between the trimmed V and J ends, which lost 1 base and 0 bases, there was a span of 19 bases. The CDR3 covers 19 residues. The germline CDR1 and CDR2 sequences are LNHNV and YYDKDF (reference sequence). CDR3 sequence: CATSRVPVTDAYSNQPQHF. The CDR3 coding sequence is TGTGCCACCAGCAGAGTTCCAGTGACAGACGCGTATAGCAATCAGCCCCAGCATTTT.

This clone was recorded once. The genes are TRBV19 and TRBJ2-1, with TRBD2 matching over 12 bases. Germline V CDR1 and CDR2: LNHDA, SQIVND (reference sequence). V shed 5 bases and J 7 bases; nucleotides not matched to a gene: 3. The CDR3 totals 14 residues. CDR3 protein: CASSLGLAGNEQFF. The CDR3 nucleotides read TGTGCCAGTAGTCTTGGACTAGCGGGAAATGAGCAGTTCTTC.